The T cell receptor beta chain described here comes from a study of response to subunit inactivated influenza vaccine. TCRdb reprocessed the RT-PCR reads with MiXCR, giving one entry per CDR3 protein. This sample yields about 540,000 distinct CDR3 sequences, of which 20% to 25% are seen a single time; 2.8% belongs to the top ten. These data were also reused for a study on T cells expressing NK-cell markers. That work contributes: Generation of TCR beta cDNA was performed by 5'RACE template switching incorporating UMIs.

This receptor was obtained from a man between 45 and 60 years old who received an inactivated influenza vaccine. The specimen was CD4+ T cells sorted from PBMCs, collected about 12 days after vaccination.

Written as DNA, the CDR3 is TGTGCCAGCAGCCGGGACAGCTCCAAACCTTATGGCTACACCTTC. Translated: CASSRDSSKPYGYTF. This chain uses TRBV5-6 with TRBJ1-2; 7 positions match TRBD1. V was pared by 4 bases and J by 5 bases, with 11 bases of the junction left unmatched. Germline assignment: CDR1 SGHDT and CDR2 YYEEEE. This CDR3 contains 15 residues.